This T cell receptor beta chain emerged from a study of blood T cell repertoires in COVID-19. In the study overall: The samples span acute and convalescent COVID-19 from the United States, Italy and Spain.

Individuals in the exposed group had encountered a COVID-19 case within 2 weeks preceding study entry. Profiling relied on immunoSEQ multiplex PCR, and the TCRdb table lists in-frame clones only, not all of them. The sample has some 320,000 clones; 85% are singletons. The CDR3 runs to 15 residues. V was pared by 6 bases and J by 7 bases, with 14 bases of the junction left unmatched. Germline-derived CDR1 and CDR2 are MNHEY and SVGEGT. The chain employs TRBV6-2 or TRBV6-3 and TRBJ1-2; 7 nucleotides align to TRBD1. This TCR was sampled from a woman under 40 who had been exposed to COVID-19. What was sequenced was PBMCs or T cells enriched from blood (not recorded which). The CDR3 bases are TGTGCCAGCAGCTCTAGGACAGGAGTGGGTCGTGGCTACACCTTC. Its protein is CASSSRTGVGRGYTF.